This T cell receptor beta chain was sequenced during a study of Graves' ophthalmopathy and Graves' hyperthyroidism. This clonotype was detected ten times or more. Amplified material comprised TCR beta CDR3 regions derived from RNA transcripts. First-round RT-PCR relied on HTBI primers, and a second-round multiplex PCR came next. One entry per CDR3 protein, called by TCRdb with MiXCR from the multiplex PCR reads. This repertoire shows under 800,000 distinct CDR3 sequences, about a fifth found once; its top ten account for around 6.5%. This receptor was taken from a young woman with stable Graves' hyperthyroidism. Some clones in this sample may be carry-over from other donors' samples. What was sequenced was peripheral blood.

CDR3 in amino acids: CASSLGYGANTEAFF. DNA for the CDR3: TGTGCCAGCAGCTTAGGGTATGGGGCGAACACTGAAGCTTTCTTT. V gene TRBV7-9 combines with J gene TRBJ1-1, with D perhaps matching TRBD1 (5 bases). Germline V gene sequence: CDR1 SEHNR, CDR2 FQNEAQ (reference sequence). The CDR3 extends over 15 amino acids. The V end lost 1 base, the J end lost 1 base, and 10 bases lay between the germline ends.